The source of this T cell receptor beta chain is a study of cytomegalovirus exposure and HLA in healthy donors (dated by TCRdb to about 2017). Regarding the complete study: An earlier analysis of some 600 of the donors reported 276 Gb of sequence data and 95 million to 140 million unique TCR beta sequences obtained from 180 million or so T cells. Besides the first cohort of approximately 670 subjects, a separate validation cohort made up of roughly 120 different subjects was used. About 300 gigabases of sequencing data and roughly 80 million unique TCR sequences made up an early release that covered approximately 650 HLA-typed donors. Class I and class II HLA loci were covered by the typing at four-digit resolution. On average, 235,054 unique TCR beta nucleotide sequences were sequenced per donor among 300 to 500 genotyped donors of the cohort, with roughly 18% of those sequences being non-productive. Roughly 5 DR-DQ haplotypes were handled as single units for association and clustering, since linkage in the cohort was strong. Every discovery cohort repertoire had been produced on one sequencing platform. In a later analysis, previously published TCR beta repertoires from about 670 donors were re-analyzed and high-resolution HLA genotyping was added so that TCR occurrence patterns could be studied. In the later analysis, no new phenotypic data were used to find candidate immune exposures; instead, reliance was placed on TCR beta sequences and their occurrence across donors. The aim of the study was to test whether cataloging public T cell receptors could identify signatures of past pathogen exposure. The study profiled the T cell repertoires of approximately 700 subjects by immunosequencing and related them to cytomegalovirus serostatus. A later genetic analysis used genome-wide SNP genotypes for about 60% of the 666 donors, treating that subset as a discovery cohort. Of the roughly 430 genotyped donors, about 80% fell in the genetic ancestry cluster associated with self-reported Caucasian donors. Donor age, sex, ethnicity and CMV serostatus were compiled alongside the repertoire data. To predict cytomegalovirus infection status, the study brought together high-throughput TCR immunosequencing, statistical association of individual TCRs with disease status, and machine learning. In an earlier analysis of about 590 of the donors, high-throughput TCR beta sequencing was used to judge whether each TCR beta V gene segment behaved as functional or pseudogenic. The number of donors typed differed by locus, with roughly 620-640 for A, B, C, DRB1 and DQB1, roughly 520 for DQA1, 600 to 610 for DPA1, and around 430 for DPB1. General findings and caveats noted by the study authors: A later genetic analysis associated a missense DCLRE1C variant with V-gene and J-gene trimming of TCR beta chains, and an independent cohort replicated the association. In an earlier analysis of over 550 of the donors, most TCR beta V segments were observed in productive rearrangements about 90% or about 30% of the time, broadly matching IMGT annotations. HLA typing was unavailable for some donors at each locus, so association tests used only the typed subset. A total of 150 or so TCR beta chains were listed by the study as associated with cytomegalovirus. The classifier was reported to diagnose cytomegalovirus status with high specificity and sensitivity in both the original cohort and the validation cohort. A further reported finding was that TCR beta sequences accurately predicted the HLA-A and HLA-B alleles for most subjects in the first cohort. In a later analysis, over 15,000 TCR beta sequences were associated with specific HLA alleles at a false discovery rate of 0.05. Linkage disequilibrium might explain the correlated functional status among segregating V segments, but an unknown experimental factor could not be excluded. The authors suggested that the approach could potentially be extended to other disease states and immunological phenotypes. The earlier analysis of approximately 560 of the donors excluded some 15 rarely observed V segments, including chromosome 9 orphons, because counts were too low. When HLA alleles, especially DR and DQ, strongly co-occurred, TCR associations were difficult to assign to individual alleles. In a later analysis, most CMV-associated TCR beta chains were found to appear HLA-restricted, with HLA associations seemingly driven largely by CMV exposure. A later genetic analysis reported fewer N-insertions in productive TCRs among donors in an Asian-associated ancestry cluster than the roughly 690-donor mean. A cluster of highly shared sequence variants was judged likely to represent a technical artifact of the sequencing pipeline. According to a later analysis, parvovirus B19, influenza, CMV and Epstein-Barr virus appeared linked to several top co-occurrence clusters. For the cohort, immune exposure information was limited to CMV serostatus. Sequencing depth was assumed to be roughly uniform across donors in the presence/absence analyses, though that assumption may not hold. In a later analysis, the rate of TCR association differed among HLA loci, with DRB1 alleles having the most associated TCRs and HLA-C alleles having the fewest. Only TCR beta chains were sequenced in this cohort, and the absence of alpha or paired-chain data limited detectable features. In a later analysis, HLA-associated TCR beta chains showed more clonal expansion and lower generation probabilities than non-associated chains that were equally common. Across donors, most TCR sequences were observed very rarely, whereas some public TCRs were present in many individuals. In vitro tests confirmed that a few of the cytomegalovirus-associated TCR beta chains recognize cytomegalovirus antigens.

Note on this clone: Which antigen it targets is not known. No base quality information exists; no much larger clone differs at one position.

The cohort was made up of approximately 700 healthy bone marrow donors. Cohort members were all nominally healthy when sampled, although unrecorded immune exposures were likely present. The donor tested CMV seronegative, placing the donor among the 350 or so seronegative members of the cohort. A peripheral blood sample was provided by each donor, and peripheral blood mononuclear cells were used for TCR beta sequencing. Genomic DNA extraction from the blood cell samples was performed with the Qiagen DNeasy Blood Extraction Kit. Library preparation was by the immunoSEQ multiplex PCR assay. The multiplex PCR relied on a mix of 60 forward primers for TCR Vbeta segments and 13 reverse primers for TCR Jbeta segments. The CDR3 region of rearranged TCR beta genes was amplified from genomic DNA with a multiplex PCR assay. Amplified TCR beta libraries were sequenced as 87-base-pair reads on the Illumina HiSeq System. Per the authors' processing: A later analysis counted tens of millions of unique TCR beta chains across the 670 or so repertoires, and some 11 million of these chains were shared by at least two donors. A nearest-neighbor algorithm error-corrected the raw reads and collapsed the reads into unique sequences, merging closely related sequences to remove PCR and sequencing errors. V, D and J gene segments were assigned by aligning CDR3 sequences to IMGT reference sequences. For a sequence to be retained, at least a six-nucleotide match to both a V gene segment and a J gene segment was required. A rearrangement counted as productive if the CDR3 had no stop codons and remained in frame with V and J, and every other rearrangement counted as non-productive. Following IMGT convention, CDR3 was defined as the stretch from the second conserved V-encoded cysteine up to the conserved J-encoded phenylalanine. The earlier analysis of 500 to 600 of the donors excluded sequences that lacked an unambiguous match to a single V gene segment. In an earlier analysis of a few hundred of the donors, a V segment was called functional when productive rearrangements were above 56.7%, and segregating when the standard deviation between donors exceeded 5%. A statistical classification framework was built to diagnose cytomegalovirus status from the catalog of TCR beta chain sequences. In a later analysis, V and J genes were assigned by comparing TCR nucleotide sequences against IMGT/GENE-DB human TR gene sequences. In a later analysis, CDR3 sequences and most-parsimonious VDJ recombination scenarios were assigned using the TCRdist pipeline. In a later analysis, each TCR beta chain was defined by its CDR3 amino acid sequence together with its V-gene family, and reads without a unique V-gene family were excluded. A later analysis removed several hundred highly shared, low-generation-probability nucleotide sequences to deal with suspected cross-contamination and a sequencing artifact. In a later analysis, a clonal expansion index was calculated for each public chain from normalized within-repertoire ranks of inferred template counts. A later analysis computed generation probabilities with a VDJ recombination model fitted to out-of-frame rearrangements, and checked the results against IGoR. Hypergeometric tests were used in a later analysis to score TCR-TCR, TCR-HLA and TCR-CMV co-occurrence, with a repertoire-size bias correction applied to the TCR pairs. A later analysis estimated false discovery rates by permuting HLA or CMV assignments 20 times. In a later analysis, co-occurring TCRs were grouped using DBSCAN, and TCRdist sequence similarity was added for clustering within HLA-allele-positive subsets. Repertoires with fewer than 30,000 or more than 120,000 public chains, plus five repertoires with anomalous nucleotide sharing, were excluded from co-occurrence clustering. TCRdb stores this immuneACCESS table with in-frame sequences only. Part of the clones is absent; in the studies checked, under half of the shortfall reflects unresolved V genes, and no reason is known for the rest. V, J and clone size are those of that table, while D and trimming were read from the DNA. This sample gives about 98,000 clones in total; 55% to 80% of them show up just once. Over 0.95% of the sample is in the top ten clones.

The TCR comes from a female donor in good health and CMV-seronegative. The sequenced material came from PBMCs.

CDR3 sequence: CASSPPLGSRGEKLFF. The DNA sequence is given as TGTGCCAGCAGTCCACCTCTGGGGTCGAGGGGGGAAAAACTGTTTTTT. The chain is assembled from TRBV28 and TRBJ1-4; TRBD1 is a possible D gene, resting on 6 matching bases. From cysteine to phenylalanine, the CDR3 is 16 amino acids long. Only CDR3 DNA remains: 48 bases, in frame from the first base. As encoded in the germline V gene, CDR1 is MDHEN while CDR2 is SYDVKM. V is clipped by 5 bases and J by 8 bases, and the sequence between their germline boundaries is 21 bases long.